This entry is about one TCR beta chain. Its antigen is unidentified. V was trimmed by 3 bases and J by 5 bases, leaving 12 bases between them. Germline V CDR1 and CDR2: SGDLS, YYNGEE. The CDR3 has 15 residues. The data belong to a study of T cell repertoires in cytomegalovirus infection. TCRdb re-called the reads through MiXCR, storing one row per CDR3 protein. The profile shows 800,000 to 950,000 distinct CDR3 sequences, about 31% of them singletons. Study-level results: Cumulative public TCR beta family frequency identified CMV carriers with the relevant HLA.

This chain uses TRBV9 with TRBJ1-6; D not resolved. The TCR was taken from a human donor in good health (CMV status not recorded). Some clones in this sample may be carry-over from other donors' samples. The sequencing here drew on cultured CD8+ T cells from PBMCs, taken from culture after CMV antigen stimulation. The CDR3 region has the DNA TGTGCCAGCAGCGATGGGGAAATTCATAATTCACCCCTCCACTTT. This codes for CASSDGEIHNSPLHF.